This T cell receptor beta chain appears in the sequencing data of a study of OX40 agonist ivuxolimab in advanced cancers. Study at large: Under the entry rules, prior anti-PD-1, anti-PD-L1 or anti-CTLA-4 therapy was allowed, and about 40% had some.

Patients were excluded for autoimmune disease history or systemic immunosuppression. The assay was immunoSEQ multiplex PCR, and TCRdb's table has in-frame clones only and misses some. The table includes more than 55,000 clones, about 84% detected once. The V gene end was trimmed by 3 bases and the J gene end by 1 base; junction bases not matched to a gene: 3. The CDR3 is 13 amino acids. Germline loops: CDR1 GTSNPN, CDR2 SVGIG (reference sequence). This clone was seen at least ten times. Sequencing used CD4+ or CD8+ T cells sorted from blood, obtained in a trial of the OX40 agonist ivuxolimab. The TCR was taken from an adult with an advanced solid tumor such as melanoma, head and neck, liver or kidney cancer. The rearrangement links TRBV30 to TRBJ2-7; 7 bases match TRBD2. This chain's CDR3 is CAWSQAGSYEQYF. The CDR3 DNA reads as TGTGCCTGGAGCCAAGCGGGGTCCTACGAGCAGTACTTC.